The T cell receptor beta chain under discussion was sequenced for a study of T cells in Graves' hyperthyroidism and ophthalmopathy. A patient was excluded if there was uncontrolled infection, other autoimmune disease, pregnancy or lactation. Amplification yielded TCR beta CDR3 regions, with RNA transcripts as the source. First-round RT-PCR of the TCR CDR3 relied on the HTBI primer set. TCRdb re-analysed the multiplex PCR reads in MiXCR, keeping a single row per CDR3 protein. The profile covers 490,000 or so distinct CDR3 sequences, with 16% appearing a single time and over 25% taken by the ten largest. The germline gives CDR1 MDHEN, CDR2 SYDVKM. Trimming left V 5 bases short and J 6 bases short, with 14 bases between. CDR3 size: 14 residues.

The sequence came from a woman aged 30 to 39 with Graves' ophthalmopathy. Sample: blood. The J gene is TRBJ2-4, the V gene TRBV28; D possibly corresponds to TRBD1 (6 bases). CDR3 nucleotide sequence: TGTGCCAGCAGTCTAAACTTCAGGGGAAACATTCAGTACTTC. As protein: CASSLNFRGNIQYF.